These 11 T cell receptor beta chains were all obtained from the same sample, sequenced in a study of blood T cell repertoires in COVID-19 (TCRdb year 2020). The method behind the library was the immunoSEQ multiplex PCR assay. Sourced from immuneACCESS, this table was stored by TCRdb with only in-frame sequences that have V and J called. A share of the clones is absent; for the studies checked, an unresolved V gene accounts for under half, and the remainder has no known explanation. This sample has 160,000 or so clones in its table, and roughly 90% of those were observed once. Over 15% of the sample comes from the top ten. Sequencing was done on a sample of peripheral blood. Every receptor here comes from a man in his 60s with active or convalescent COVID-19.

This chain joins TRBV10-1 and TRBJ1-1; 7 nucleotides agree with TRBD1. The CDR3 totals 14 residues. Losses at the gene ends were 6 bases for V and 0 bases for J; bases not matched to a gene: 4. Per germline, CDR1 WNHNN and CDR2 SYGVQD (reference sequence). The CDR3 reads CASSAGTVNTEAFF. CDR3 bases: TGCGCCAGCAGCGCCGGGACAGTGAACACTGAAGCTTTCTTT.

The chain combines TRBV27 with TRBJ1-2, with TRBD1 matching 9 bases. Losses at the gene ends were 7 bases for V and 5 bases for J; bases not matched to a gene: 8. The length of the CDR3 is 14 residues. Germline V gene lookup returns CDR1 MNHEY and CDR2 SMNVEV (reference sequence). CDR3 in DNA: TGTGCCAGCACCCCAACAGGGGGCCCATATGGCTACACCTTC. Protein sequence: CASTPTGGPYGYTF.

The chain uses TRBV18 and TRBJ2-7; D unclear. Germline V CDR1 and CDR2: KGHSH, LQKENI. The CDR3 totals 13 residues. Trimming removed 3 bases at V and 7 bases at J, with 13 bases between. In nucleotides, the CDR3 is TGTGCCAGCTCACCGATCGACACCATGGAGCAGTACTTC. Translated, it gives CASSPIDTMEQYF.

The J gene is TRBJ1-1, the V gene TRBV7-9; 9 bases align to TRBD1. Trimming took 0 bases from V and 5 from J; bases not matched to a gene: 7. Germline values: CDR1 SEHNR, CDR2 FQNEAQ (reference sequence). The CDR3 consists of 16 residues. The chain's CDR3 is CASSLALGTGRTEAFF. DNA for the CDR3: TGTGCCAGCAGCTTAGCGCTAGGGACAGGGAGGACTGAAGCTTTCTTT.

This clone was observed a single time. CDR3 residues: CASSPGTSPMNTGELFF. In nucleotides, the CDR3 is TGTGCCAGCAGCCCAGGGACTAGCCCTATGAACACCGGGGAGCTGTTTTTT. The rearrangement joins TRBV7-7 to TRBJ2-2, with 9 bases aligning to TRBD2. The CDR3 spans 17 residues. V gave up 5 bases and J gave up 1 base; unmatched junction bases: 8. Germline V gene data show CDR1 as SSHAT and CDR2 as FNYEAQ (reference sequence).

This chain links TRBV6-5 with TRBJ1-5; D might be TRBD1 (6 bases). The CDR3 runs 13 residues. The V gene's germline CDR1 is MNHEY and CDR2 SVGAGI. Trimming left V 11 bases short and J 3 bases short, with 14 bases between. DNA of the CDR3: TGTGCCTCGGGGGGGACAAACAATCAGCCCCAGCATTTT. Translating it yields CASGGTNNQPQHF.

The CDR3 sequence is CASSGSVGSSSPLHF. For the CDR3, the DNA is TGTGCCAGCAGCGGCTCCGTTGGGAGTAGTTCACCCCTCCACTTT. This chain links TRBV9 with TRBJ1-6; D remains unclear. Trimming stripped 3 bases from V and 9 bases from J, with 16 bases between. This CDR3 contains 15 residues. The germline V gene encodes CDR1 SGDLS and CDR2 YYNGEE.

The genes are TRBV10-3 and TRBJ2-7; 7 bases align to TRBD1. Germline loops: CDR1 ENHRY, CDR2 SYGVKD. The trim removed 3 bases at V and 2 bases at J, leaving 10 bases unmatched. The CDR3 is 16 residues long. The CDR3, as DNA: TGTGCCATCAGTGACCCCGGGACAGAGAAAGCCTACGAGCAGTACTTC. It yields the protein CAISDPGTEKAYEQYF.

The chain employs TRBV7-2 and TRBJ1-6; D is uncertain. The CDR3 spans 14 residues. V was clipped by 6 bases and J by 1 base, with 7 bases between them. Germline V lookup: CDR1 SGHTA, CDR2 FQGNSA. The CDR3 reads CASSQQSYNSPLHF. CDR3 nucleotide sequence: TGTGCCAGCAGTCAACAGTCCTATAATTCACCCCTCCACTTT.

The rearrangement links TRBV7-4 to TRBJ2-7; 14 nucleotides line up with TRBD2. Trimming cost V 4 bases and J 4 bases; bases outside gene matches: 6. This CDR3 spans 16 amino acids. Germline V gives CDR1 SGHVT, CDR2 SQSDAQ. CDR3 coding DNA: TGTGCCAGCAGCTGGGGACTAGCGGGAGTAACGTACGAGCAGTACTTC. Translating gives CASSWGLAGVTYEQYF.

The rearrangement uses TRBV5-1 and TRBJ2-3, with D tentatively TRBD1 (6 bases). CDR1 is SGHRS, CDR2 YFSETQ, per germline. V dropped 0 bases and J dropped 2 bases, with 13 bases sitting between them. This CDR3 contains 16 residues. The DNA of the CDR3 is TGCGCCAGCAGCTTGGGTCAGGGGTGGGACACAGATACGCAGTATTTT. Its protein product is CASSLGQGWDTDTQYF.